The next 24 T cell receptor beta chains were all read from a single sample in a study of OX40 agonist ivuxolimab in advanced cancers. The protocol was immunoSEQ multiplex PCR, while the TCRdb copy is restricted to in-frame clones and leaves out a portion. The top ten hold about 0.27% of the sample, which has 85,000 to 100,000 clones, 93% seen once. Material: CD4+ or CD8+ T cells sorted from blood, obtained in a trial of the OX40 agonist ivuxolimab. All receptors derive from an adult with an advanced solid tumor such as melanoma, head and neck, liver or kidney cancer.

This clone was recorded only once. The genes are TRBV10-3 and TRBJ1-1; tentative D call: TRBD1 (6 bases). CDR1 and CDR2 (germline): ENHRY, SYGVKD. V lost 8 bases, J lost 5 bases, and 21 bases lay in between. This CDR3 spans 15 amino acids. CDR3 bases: TGTGCCATCCTTCGACAGGATAGGGATGTGACTGAAGCTTTCTTT. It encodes CAILRQDRDVTEAFF.

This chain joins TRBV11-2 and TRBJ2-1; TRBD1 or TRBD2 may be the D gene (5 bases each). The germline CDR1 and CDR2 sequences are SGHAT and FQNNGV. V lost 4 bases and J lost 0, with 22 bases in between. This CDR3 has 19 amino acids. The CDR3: CASSSRSRGGSSSYNEQFF. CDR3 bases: TGTGCCAGCAGCTCCAGATCGAGGGGCGGGTCTAGCTCCTACAATGAGCAGTTCTTC. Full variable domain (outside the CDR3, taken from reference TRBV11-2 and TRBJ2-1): EAGVAQSPRYKIIEKRQSVAFWCNPISGHATLYWYQQILGQGPKLLIQFQNNGVVDDSQLPKDRFSAERLKGVDSTLKIQPAKLEDSAVYLCASSSRSRGGSSSYNEQFFGPGTRLTVL.

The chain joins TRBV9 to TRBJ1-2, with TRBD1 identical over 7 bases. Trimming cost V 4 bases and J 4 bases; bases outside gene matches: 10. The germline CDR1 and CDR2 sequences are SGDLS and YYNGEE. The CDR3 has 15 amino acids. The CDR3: CASSPPGTVGYGYTF. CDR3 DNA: TGTGCCAGCAGCCCACCCGGGACAGTCGGCTATGGCTACACCTTC.

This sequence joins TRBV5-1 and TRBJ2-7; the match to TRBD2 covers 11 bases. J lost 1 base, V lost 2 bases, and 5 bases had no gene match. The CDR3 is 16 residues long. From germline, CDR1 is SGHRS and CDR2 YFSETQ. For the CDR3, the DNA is TGCGCCAGCAGCTTTGGACTAGCGGGCCATTCCTACGAGCAGTACGTC. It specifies CASSFGLAGHSYEQYV.

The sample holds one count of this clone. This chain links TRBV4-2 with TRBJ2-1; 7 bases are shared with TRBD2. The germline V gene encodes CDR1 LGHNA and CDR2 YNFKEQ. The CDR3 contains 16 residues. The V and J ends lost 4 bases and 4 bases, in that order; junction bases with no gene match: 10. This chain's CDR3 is CASSPGFTGGYNEQFF. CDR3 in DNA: TGTGCCAGCAGCCCAGGTTTTACCGGGGGGTACAATGAGCAGTTCTTC.

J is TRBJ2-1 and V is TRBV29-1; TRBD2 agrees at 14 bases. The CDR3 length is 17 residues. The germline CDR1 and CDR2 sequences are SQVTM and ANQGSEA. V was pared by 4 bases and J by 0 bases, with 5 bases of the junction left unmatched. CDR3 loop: CSVGRLAGGPSYNEQFF. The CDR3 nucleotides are TGCAGCGTTGGTAGACTAGCGGGGGGGCCCTCCTACAATGAGCAGTTCTTC.

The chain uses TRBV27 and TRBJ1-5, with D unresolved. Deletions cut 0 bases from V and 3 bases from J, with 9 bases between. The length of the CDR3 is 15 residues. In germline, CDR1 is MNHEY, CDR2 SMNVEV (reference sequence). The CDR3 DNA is TGTGCCAGCAGTTTATCGGCAGGCTACAATCAGCCCCAGCATTTT. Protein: CASSLSAGYNQPQHF.

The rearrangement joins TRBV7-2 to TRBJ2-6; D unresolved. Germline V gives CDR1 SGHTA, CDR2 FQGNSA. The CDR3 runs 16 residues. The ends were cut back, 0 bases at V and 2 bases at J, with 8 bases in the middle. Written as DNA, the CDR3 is TGTGCCAGCAGCTTAGCGGCCGGAGCTGGGGCCAACGTCCTGACTTTC. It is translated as CASSLAAGAGANVLTF.

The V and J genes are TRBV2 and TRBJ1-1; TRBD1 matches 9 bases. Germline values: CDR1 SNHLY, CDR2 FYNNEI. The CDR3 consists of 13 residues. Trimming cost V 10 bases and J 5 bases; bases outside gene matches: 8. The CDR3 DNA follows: TGTGCCATCACCGGGACAGGGCGTACTGAAGCTTTCTTT. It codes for CAITGTGRTEAFF.

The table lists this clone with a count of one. The CDR3 bases are TGCAGCGCCAGAACAGGATACGAGCAGTACTTC. Protein: CSARTGYEQYF. V usage is TRBV29-1 and J usage is TRBJ2-7; D is possibly TRBD1 (5 bases). The CDR3 sequence is 11 residues long. The V gene's germline CDR1 is SQVTM and CDR2 ANQGSEA. V was clipped by 7 bases and J by 4 bases, with 11 bases between them.

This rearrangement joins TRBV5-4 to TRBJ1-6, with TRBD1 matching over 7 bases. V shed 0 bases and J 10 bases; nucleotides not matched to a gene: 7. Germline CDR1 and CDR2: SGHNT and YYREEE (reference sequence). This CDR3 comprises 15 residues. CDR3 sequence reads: CASSLEEGAASPLHF. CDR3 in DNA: TGTGCCAGCAGCTTGGAGGAGGGGGCGGCATCACCCCTCCACTTT. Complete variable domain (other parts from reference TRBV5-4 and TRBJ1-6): ETGVTQSPTHLIKTRGQQVTLRCSSQSGHNTVSWYQQALGQGPQFIFQYYREEENGRGNFPPRFSGLQFPNYSSELNVNALELDDSALYLCASSLEEGAASPLHFGNGTRLTVT.

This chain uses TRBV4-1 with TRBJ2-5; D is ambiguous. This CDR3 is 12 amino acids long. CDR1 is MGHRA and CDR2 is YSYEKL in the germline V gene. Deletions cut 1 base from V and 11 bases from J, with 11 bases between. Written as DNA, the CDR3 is TGCGCCAGCAGCCAAGTGCTAGGGCAACAGTACTTC. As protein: CASSQVLGQQYF.

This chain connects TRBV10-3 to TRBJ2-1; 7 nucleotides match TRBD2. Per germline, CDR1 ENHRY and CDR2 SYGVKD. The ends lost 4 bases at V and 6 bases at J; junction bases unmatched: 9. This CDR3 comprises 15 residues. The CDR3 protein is CAISGGGGPFNEQFF. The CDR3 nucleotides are TGTGCCATCAGTGGTGGGGGAGGGCCCTTCAATGAGCAGTTCTTC.

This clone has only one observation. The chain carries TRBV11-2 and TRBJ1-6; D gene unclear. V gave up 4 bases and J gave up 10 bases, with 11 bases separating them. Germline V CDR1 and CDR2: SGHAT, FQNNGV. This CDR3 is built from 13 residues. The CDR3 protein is CASSSDPGSPLHF. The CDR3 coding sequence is TGTGCCAGCAGCTCGGACCCTGGATCACCCCTCCACTTT.

The CDR3 nucleotides read TGTGCCAGCAGCTTTGCCGGAGGCACAGATACGCAGTATTTT. Protein product: CASSFAGGTDTQYF. J is TRBJ2-3 and V is TRBV11-3; D gene uncertain. The V gene's germline CDR1 is SGHNT and CDR2 YENEEA. The CDR3 is 14 amino acids. V lost 3 bases and J lost 1, with 8 bases in between. Together with reference TRBV11-3 and TRBJ2-3, the CDR3 gives the full variable domain: EAGVVQSPRYKIIEKKQPVAFWCNPISGHNTLYWYLQNLGQGPELLIRYENEEAVDDSQLPKDRFSAERLKGVDSTLKIQPAELGDSAVYLCASSFAGGTDTQYFGPGTRLTVL.

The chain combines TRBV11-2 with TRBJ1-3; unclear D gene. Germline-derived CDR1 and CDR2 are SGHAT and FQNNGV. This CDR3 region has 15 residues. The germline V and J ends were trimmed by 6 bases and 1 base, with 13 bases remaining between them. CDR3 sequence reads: CASSQGWASGNTIYF. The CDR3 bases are TGTGCCAGCAGTCAAGGGTGGGCTTCTGGAAACACCATATATTTT.

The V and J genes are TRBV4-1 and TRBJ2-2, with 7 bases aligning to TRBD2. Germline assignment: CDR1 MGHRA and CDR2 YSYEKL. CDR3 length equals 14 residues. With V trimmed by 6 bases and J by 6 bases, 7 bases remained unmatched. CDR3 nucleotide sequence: TGCGCCAGCAGTCGAGGGACTAATTCCGGGGAGCTGTTTTTT. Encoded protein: CASSRGTNSGELFF.

In nucleotides, the CDR3 is TGTGCTAGTGGTTTGGCTCTGATCCGGGACACTTCTTGGCCCCAGCATTTT. Translating it yields CASGLALIRDTSWPQHF. The J gene is TRBJ1-5, the V gene TRBV12-5, with D possibly matching TRBD1 (6 bases). V dropped 1 base and J dropped 9 bases, with 22 bases sitting between them. Germline V gives CDR1 LGHNT, CDR2 FRNRAP. The CDR3 extends over 17 amino acids.

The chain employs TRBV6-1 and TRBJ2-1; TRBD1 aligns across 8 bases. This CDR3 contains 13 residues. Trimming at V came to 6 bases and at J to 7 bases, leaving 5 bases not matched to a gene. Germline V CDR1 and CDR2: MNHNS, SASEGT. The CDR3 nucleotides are TGTGCCAGCAGCCGACAGGGGAGGAATGAGCAGTTCTTC. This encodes CASSRQGRNEQFF.

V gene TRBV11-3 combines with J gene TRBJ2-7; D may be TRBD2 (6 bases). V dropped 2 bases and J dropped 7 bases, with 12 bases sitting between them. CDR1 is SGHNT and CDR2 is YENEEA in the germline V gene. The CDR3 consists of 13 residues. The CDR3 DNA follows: TGTGCCAGCAGCTTAATGGAGGGTAGGGAGCAGTACGTC. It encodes CASSLMEGREQYV.

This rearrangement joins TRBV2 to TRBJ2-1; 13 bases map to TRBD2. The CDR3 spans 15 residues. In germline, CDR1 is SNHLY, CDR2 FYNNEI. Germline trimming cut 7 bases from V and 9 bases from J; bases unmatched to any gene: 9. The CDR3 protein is CASTAGLAGESEQFF. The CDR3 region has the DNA TGTGCCAGCACCGCCGGACTAGCGGGAGAGTCTGAGCAGTTCTTC.

CDR3 in DNA: TGTGCCTGGAGTAAAAGCGGGGGCCGGTTCAGTACAGATACGCAGTATTTT. Amino acid sequence: CAWSKSGGRFSTDTQYF. The chain links TRBV30 to TRBJ2-3; TRBD2 matches at 8 bases. Trimming at V came to 2 bases and at J to 3 bases, leaving 13 bases not matched to a gene. CDR3 length equals 17 residues. Per germline, CDR1 GTSNPN and CDR2 SVGIG (reference sequence).

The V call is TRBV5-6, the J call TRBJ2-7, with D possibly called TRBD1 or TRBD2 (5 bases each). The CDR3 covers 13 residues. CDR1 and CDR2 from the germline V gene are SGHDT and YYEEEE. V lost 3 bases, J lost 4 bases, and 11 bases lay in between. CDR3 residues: CASSWDGTYEQYV. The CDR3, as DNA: TGTGCCAGCAGCTGGGACGGAACATACGAGCAGTACGTC.

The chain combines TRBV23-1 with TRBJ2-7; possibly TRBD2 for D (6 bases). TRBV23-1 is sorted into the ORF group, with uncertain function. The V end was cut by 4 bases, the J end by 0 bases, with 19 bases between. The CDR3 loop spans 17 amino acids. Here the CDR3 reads CASSLRLAVISSYEQYV. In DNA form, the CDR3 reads TGCGCCAGCAGTCTACGTTTAGCGGTCATAAGCTCCTACGAGCAGTACGTC.